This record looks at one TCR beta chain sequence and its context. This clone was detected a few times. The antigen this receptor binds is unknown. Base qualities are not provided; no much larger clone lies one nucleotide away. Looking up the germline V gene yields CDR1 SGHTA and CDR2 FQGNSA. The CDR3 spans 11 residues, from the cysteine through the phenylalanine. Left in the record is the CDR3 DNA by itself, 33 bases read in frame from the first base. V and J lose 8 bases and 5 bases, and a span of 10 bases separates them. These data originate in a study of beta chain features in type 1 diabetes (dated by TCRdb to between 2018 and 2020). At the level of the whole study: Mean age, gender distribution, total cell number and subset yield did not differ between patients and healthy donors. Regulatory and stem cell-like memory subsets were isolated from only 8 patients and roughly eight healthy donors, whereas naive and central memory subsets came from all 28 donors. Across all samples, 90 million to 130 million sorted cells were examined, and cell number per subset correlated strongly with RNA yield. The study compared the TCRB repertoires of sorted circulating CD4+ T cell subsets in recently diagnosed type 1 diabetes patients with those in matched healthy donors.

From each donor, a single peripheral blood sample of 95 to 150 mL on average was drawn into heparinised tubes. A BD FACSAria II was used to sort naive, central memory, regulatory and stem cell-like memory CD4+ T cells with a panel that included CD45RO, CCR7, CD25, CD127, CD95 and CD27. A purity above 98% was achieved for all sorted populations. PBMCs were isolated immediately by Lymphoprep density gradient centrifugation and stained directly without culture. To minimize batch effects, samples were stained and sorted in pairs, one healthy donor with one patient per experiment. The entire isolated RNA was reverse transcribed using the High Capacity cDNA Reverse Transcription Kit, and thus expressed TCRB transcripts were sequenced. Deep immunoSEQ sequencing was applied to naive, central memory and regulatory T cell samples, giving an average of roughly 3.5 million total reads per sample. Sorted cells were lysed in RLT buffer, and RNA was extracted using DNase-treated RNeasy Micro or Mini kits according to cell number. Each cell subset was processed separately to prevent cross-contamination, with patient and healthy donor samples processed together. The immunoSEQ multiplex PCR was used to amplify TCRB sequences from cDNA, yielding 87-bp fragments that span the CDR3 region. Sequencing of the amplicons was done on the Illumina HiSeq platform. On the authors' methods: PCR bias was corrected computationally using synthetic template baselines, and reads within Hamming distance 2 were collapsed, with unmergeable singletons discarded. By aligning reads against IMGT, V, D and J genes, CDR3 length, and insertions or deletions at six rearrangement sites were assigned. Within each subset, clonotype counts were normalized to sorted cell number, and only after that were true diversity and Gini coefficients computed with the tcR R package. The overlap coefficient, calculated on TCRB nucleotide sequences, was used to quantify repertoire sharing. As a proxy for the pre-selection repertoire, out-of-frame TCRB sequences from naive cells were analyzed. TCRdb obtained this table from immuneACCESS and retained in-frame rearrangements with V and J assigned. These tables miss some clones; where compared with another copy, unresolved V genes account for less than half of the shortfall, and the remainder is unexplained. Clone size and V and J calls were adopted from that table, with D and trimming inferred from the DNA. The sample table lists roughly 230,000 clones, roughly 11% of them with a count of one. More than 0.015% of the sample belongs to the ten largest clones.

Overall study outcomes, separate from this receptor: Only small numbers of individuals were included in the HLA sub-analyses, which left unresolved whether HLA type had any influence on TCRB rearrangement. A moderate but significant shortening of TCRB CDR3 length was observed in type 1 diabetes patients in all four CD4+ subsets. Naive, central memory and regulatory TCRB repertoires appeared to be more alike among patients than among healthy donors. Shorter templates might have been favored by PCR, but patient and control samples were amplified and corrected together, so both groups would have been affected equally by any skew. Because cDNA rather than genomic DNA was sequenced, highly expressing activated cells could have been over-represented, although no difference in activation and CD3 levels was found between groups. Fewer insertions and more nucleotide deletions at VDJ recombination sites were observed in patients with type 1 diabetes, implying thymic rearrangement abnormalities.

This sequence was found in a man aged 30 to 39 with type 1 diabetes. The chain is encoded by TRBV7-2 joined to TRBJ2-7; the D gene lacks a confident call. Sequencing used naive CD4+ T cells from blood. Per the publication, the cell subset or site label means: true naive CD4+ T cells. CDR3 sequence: CASGSSHEQYF. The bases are TGTGCCAGCGGTAGTTCGCACGAGCAGTACTTC.